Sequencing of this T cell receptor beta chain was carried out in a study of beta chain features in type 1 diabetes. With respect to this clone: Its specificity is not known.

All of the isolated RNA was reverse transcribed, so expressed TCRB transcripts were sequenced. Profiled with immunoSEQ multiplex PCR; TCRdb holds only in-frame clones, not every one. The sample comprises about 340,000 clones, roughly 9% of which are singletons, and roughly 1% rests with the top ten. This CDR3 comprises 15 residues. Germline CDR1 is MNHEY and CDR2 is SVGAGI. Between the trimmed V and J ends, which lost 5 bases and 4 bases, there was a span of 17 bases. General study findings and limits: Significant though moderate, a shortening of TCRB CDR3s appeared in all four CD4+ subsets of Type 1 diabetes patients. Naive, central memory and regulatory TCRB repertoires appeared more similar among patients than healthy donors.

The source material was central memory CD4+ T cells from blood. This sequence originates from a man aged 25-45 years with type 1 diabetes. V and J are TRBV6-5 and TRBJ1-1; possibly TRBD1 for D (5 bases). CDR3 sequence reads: CASSPGTYGSTEAFF. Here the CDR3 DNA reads TGTGCCAGCAGTCCAGGGACTTATGGTAGCACTGAAGCTTTCTTT.